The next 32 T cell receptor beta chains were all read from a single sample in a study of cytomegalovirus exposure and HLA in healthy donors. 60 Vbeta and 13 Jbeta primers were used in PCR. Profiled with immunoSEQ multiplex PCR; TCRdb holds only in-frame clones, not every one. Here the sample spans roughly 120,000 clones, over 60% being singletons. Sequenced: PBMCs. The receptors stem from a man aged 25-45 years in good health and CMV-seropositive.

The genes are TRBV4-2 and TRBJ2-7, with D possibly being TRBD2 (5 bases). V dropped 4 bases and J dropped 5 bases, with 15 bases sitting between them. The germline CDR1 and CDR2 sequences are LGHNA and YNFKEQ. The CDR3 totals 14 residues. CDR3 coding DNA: TGTGCCAGCAGCCCTACGGACTCACCCCACGAGCAGTACTTC. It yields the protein CASSPTDSPHEQYF.

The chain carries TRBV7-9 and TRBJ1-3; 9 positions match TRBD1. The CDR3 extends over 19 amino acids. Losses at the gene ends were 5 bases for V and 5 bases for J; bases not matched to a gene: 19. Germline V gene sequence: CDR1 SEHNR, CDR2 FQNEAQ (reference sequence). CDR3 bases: TGTGCCAGCAGCCATTCCGGGACAGGGCGCCCCGGAAAACGAAACACCATATATTTT. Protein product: CASSHSGTGRPGKRNTIYF.

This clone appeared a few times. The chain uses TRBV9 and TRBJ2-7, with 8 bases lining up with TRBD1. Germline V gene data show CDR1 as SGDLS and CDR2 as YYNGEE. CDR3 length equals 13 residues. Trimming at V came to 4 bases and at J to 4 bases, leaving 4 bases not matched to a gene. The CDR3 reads CASSRDRSYEQYF. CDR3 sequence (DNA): TGTGCCAGCAGCAGGGACAGGAGTTACGAGCAGTACTTC. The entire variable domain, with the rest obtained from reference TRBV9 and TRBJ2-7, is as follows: DSGVTQTPKHLITATGQRVTLRCSPRSGDLSVYWYQQSLDQGLQFLIQYYNGEERAKGNILERFSAQQFPDLHSELNLSSLELGDSALYFCASSRDRSYEQYFGPGTRLTVT.

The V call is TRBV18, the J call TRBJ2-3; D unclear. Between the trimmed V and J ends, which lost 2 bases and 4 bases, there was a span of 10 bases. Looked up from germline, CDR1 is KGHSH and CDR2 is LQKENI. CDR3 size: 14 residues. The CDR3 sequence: CASSPTSTPDTQYF. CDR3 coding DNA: TGTGCCAGCTCACCAACATCCACCCCAGATACGCAGTATTTT.

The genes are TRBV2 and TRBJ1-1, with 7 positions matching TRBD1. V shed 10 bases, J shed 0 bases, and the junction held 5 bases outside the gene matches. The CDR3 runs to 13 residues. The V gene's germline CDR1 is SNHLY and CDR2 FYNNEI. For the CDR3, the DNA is TGTGCCATCCCGACAGGGATGAACACTGAAGCTTTCTTT. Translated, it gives CAIPTGMNTEAFF.

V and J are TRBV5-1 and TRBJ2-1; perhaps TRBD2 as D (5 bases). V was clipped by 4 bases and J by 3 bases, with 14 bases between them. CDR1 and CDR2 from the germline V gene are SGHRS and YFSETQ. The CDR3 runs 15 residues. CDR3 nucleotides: TGCGCCAGCAGCCTAACTAGTACATTCTACAATGAGCAGTTCTTC. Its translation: CASSLTSTFYNEQFF.

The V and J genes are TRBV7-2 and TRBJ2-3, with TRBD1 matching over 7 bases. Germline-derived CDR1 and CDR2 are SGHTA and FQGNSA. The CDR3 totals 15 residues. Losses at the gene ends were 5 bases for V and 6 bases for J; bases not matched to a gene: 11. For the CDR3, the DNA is TGTGCCAGCAGCAACCGGGACAGAACAATGGATACGCAGTATTTT. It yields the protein CASSNRDRTMDTQYF. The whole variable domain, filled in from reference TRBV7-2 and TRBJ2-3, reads GAGVSQSPSNKVTEKGKDVELRCDPISGHTALYWYRQSLGQGLEFLIYFQGNSAPDKSGLPSDRFSAERTGGSVSTLTIQRTQQEDSAVYLCASSNRDRTMDTQYFGPGTRLTVL.

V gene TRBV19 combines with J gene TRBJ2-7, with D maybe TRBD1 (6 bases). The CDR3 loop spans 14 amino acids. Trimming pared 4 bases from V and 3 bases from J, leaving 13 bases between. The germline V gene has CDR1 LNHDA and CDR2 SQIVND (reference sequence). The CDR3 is CASSKPGQIYEQYF. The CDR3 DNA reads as TGTGCCAGTAGTAAACCGGGACAAATCTACGAGCAGTACTTC.

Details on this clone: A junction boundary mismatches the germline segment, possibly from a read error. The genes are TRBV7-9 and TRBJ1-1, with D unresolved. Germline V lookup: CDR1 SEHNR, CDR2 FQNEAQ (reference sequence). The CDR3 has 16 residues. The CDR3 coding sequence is TGTTCCAGCAGCTTAGCGTCGTCGAACTTGAAAACTGAAGCTTTCTTT. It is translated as CSSSLASSNLKTEAFF.

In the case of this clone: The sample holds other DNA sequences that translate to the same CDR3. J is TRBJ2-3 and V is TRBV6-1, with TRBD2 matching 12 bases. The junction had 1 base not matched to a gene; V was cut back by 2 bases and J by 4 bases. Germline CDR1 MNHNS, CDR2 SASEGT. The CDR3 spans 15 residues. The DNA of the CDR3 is TGTGCCAGCAGTGAACTAGCGGGAGGGCCAGATACGCAGTATTTT. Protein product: CASSELAGGPDTQYF.

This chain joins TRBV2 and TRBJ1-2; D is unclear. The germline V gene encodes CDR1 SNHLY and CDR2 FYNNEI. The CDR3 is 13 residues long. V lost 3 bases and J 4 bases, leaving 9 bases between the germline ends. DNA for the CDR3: TGTGCCAGCAGTGACGAGAGGAGCTATGGCTACACCTTC. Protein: CASSDERSYGYTF.

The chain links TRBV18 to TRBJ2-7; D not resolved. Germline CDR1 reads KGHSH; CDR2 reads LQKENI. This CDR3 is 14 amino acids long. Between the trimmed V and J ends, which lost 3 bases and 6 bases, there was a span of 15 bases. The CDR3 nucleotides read TGTGCCAGCTCACCGGTGCGCTCGGTCTCCGAGCAGTACTTC. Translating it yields CASSPVRSVSEQYF.

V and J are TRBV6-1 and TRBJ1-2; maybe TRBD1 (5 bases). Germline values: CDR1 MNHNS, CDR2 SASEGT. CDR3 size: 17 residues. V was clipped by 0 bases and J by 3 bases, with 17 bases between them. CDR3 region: CASSEAIPQGEYYGYTF. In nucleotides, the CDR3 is TGTGCCAGCAGTGAAGCAATCCCGCAGGGCGAATACTATGGCTACACCTTC.

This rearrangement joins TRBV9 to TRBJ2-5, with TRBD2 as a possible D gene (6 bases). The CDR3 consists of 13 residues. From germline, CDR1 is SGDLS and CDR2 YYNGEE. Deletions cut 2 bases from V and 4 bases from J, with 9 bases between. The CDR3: CASSVQGGETQYF. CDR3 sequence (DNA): TGTGCCAGCAGCGTCCAGGGAGGAGAGACCCAGTACTTC.

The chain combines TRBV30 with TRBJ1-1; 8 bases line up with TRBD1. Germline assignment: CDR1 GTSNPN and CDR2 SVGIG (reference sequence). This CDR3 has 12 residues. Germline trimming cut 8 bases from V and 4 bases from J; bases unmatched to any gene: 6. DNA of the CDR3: TGTGCCCGCCGGACAGGGATCACTGAAGCTTTCTTT. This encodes CARRTGITEAFF.

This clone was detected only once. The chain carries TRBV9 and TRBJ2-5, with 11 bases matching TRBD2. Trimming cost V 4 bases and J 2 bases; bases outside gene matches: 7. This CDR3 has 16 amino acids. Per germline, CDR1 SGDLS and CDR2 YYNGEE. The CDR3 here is CASSNSGGAGQETQYF. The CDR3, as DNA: TGTGCCAGCAGCAATAGCGGGGGGGCGGGGCAAGAGACCCAGTACTTC. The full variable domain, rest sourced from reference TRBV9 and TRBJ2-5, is DSGVTQTPKHLITATGQRVTLRCSPRSGDLSVYWYQQSLDQGLQFLIQYYNGEERAKGNILERFSAQQFPDLHSELNLSSLELGDSALYFCASSNSGGAGQETQYFGPGTRLLVL.

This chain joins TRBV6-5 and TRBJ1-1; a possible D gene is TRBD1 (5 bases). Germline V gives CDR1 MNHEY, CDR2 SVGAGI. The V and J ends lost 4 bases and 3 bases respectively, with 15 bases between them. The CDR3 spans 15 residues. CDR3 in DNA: TGTGCCAGCAGTTTCCCAGTTTGGGGGGACACTGAAGCTTTCTTT. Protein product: CASSFPVWGDTEAFF.

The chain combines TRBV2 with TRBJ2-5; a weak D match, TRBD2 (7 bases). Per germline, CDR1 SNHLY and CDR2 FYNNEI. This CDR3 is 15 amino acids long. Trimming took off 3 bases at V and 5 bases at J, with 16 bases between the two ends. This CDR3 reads CASSDQGWGGETQYF. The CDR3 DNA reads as TGTGCCAGCAGTGACCAGGGGTGGGGAGGGGAGACCCAGTACTTC.

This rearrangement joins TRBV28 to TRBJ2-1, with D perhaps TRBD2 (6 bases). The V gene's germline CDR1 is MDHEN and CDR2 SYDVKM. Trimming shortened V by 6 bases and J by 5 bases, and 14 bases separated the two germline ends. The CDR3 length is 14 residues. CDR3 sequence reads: CASSAGTYNNEQFF. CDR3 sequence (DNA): TGTGCCAGCAGCGCCGGGACTTACAACAATGAGCAGTTCTTC.

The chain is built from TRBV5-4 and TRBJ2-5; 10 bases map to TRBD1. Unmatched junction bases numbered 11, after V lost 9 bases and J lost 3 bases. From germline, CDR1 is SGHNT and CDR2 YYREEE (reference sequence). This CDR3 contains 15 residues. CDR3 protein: CATQARDRGKETQYF. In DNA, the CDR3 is TGTGCCACCCAGGCACGGGACAGGGGAAAAGAGACCCAGTACTTC.

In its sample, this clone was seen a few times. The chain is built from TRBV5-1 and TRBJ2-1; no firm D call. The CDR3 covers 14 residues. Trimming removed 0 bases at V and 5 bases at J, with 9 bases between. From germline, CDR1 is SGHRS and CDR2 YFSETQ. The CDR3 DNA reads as TGCGCCAGCAGCTTGGCCTCGTTTGACAATGAGCAGTTCTTC. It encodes CASSLASFDNEQFF.

The CDR3 DNA is TGTGCCAGCAGGCGCACAGGGCCCTCCTACAATGAGCAGTTCTTC. Translated: CASRRTGPSYNEQFF. The chain links TRBV6-5 to TRBJ2-1; tentative D call: TRBD1 (6 bases). The CDR3 has 15 residues. Germline CDR1 and CDR2: MNHEY and SVGAGI. Trimming removed 6 bases from V and 0 bases from J, with 12 bases in between.

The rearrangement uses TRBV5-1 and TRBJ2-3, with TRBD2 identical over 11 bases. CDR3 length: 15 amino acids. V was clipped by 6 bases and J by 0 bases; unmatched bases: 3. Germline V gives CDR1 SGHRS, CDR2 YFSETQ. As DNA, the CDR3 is TGCGCCAGCAAGTCTAGCGGGGGGAGCACAGATACGCAGTATTTT. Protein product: CASKSSGGSTDTQYF.

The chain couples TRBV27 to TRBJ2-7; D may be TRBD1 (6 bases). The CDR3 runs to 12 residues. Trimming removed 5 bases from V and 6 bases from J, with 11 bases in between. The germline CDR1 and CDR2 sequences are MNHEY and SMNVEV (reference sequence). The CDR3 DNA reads TGTGCCAGCAGTAGAGGGGGTTGCGAGCAGTACTTC. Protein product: CASSRGGCEQYF.

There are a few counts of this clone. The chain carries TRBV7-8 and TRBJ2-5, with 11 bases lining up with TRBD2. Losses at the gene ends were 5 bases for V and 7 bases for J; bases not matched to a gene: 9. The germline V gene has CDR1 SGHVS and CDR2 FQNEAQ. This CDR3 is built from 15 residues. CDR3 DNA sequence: TGTGCCAGCAGCATCCGAGGGACTAGCGGCGGGACCCAGTACTTC. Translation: CASSIRGTSGGTQYF. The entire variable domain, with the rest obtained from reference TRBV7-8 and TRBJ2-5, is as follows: GAGVSQSPRYKVAKRGQDVALRCDPISGHVSLFWYQQALGQGPEFLTYFQNEAQLDKSGLPSDRFFAERPEGSVSTLKIQRTQQEDSAVYLCASSIRGTSGGTQYFGPGTRLLVL.

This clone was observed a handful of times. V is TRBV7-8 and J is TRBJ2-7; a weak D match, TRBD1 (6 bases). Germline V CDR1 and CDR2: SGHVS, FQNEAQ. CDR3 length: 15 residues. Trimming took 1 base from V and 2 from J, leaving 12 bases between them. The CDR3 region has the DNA TGTGCCAGCAGCTTAGAAAGACAGGCTACCTACGAGCAGTACTTC. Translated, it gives CASSLERQATYEQYF.

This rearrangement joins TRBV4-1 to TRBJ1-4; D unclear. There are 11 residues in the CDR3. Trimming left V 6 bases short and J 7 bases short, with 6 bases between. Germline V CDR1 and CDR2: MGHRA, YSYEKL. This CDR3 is CASREAEKLFF. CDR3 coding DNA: TGCGCCAGCAGGGAGGCTGAAAAACTGTTTTTT.

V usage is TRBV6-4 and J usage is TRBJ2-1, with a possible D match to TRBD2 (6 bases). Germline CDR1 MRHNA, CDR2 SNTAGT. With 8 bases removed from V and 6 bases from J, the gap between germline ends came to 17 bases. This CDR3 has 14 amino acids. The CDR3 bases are TGTGCCAGCGCCCTTTCGGGGGAGGCCAATGAGCAGTTCTTC. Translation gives CASALSGEANEQFF.

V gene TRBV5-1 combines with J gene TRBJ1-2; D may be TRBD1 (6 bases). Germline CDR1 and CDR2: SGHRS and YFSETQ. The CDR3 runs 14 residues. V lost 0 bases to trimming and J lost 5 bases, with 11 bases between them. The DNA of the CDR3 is TGCGCCAGCAGCTTGGCGTCAGGGGTATATGGCTACACCTTC. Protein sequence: CASSLASGVYGYTF.

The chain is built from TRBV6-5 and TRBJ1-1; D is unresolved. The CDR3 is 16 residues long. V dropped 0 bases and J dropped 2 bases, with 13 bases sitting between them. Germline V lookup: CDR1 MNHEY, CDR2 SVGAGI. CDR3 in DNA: TGTGCCAGCAGTTACTCCTTCGGGAGGGCAAACACTGAAGCTTTCTTT. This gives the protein CASSYSFGRANTEAFF.

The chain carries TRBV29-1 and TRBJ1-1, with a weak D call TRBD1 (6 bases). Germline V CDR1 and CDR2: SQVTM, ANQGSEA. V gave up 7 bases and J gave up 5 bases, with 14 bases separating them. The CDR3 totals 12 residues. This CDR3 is CSGDRTVTEAFF. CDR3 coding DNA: TGCAGCGGCGACCGGACAGTGACTGAAGCTTTCTTT.

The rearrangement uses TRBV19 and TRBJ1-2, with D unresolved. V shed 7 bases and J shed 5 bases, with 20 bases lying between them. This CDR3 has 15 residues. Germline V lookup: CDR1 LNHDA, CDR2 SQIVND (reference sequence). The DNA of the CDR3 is TGTGCCAGTATCCAAGGGAGAGCTCCCGAGTATGGCTACACCTTC. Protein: CASIQGRAPEYGYTF. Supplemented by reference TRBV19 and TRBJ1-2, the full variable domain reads DGGITQSPKYLFRKEGQNVTLSCEQNLNHDAMYWYRQDPGQGLRLIYYSQIVNDFQKGDIAEGYSVSREKKESFPLTVTSAQKNPTAFYLCASIQGRAPEYGYTFGSGTRLTVV.